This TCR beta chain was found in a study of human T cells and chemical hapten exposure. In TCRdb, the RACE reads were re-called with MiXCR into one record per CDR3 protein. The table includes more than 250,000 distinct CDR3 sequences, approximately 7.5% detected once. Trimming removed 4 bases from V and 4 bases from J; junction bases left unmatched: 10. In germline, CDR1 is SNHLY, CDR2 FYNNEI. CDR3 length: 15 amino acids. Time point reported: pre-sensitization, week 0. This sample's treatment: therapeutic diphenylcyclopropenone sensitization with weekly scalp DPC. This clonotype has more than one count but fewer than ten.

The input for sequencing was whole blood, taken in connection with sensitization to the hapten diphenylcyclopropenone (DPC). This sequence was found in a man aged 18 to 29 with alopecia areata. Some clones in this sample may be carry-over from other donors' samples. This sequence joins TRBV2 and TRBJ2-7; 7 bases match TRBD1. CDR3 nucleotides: TGTGCCAGCAGTGTACTCCTAGGGGGCCTGTACGAGCAGTACTTC. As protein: CASSVLLGGLYEQYF.